A selection of T cell receptor beta chains follows, all from one sample in a study of blood T cells in healthy people across ages. TCRdb re-called the 5' RACE reads with MiXCR, one entry per CDR3 protein. The table records 1.4 million or so distinct CDR3 sequences, 35% to 45% of them present only once. The source material was blood. These receptors all come from a woman in her late teens or twenties in good health. Both conserved end residues are part of each CDR3. For some rows the clone size is stated as once, few or many, or as a class when expanded; others skip it.

cdr3_length,clone_size,v_call,j_call,cdr3_aa
14,once,TRBV5-6,-,CASSSSAGVNEQYF
13,-,TRBV7-6,TRBJ2-4,CASSQGLAGLQYF
15,-,TRBV5-6,TRBJ2-3,CASRRQGKSTDTQYF
15,few,TRBV28,TRBJ2-7,CASSLTGTGASTQYF
14,-,TRBV7-2,TRBJ1-2,CASSLASRLYGYTF
15,-,TRBV7-9,TRBJ2-7,CASSLVKEVSYEQYF
17,-,TRBV7-2,TRBJ1-2,CASSPDSSTPGNYGYTF
13,many,TRBV10-3,TRBJ1-5,CAISTGDNQPQHF
14,-,TRBV30,TRBJ2-1,CAWSVGTGPNEQFF
16,few,TRBV9,TRBJ1-2,CASLGPRQGANYGYTF
15,-,TRBV3-1,TRBJ1-1,CASGGDGASDTEAFF
14,once,TRBV29-1,TRBJ2-3,CSVGVTAYTDTQYF
16,once,TRBV28,TRBJ2-1,CASSYRGWEDSYEQFF
12,-,TRBV2,TRBJ1-2,CASNLEVYGYTF
15,-,TRBV20-1,TRBJ1-6,CSANAGGGGYSPLHF
14,few,TRBV20-1,TRBJ1-1,CSASPGRQRTEAFF
14,few,TRBV12-3/TRBV12-4,TRBJ1-1,CASSYGRRNTEAFF
15,few,TRBV9,TRBJ2-1,CASSSFGGEYNEQFF
14,few,TRBV20-1,TRBJ1-5,CSASPSAGNQPQHF
16,-,TRBV6-6,TRBJ2-1,CASRPRGEGPYNEQFF
17,-,TRBV4-3,TRBJ1-6,CASSQERGVLNNSPLHF
15,-,TRBV4-3,-,CASSQGVSGQETQFF
15,-,TRBV3-1,TRBJ2-2,CASSQRTRSPGELFF
15,-,TRBV7-2,TRBJ2-3,CASSLDGRGTDTQYF
18,-,TRBV7-2,TRBJ2-1,CASSLQTGGVRSYNEQFF
17,-,TRBV6-5,TRBJ2-3,CASSYSGLAGSTDTQYF
14,-,TRBV2,TRBJ2-5,CASSENRAGETQYF
15,-,TRBV6-4,TRBJ2-3,CASSDSAGATDMQYF
14,-,TRBV6-5,TRBJ1-5,CASTMRRGNQPQHF
14,few,TRBV2,TRBJ1-2,CASRATGTAYGYTF
13,-,TRBV12-3/TRBV12-4,TRBJ2-7,CASQDGNSYEQYF
14,few,TRBV6-5,TRBJ2-2,CASSSPLNTGELFF
18,few,TRBV15,TRBJ2-3,CATSRGGAFVQITDTQYF
14,-,TRBV14,TRBJ2-1,CASSQLATPVEQFF
16,-,TRBV15,-,CATSRGGGSAYNEQYF
14,-,TRBV2,TRBJ2-7,CASNQLARGDEQYF
15,-,TRBV10-3,TRBJ1-1,CAITPGQGMNTEAFF
12,many,TRBV20-1,TRBJ2-1,CSAGTSGNEQFF
15,few,TRBV7-3,TRBJ1-1,CASSLTGGENTEAFF
12,-,TRBV6-2/TRBV6-3,TRBJ2-6,CASSPPAVVLTF
12,few,TRBV6-5,TRBJ1-1,CASSYDRGEAFF
14,-,TRBV4-1,-,CASGSGTEIYEQYF
15,-,TRBV12-3/TRBV12-4,TRBJ1-2,CASRKTGTDNYGYTF
12,-,TRBV11-2,TRBJ2-7,CATRTGLYEQYF
14,-,TRBV12-3/TRBV12-4,TRBJ2-1,CASRDRTGGSEQFF
15,once,TRBV4-1,TRBJ1-6,CASSRRQGDNSPLHF
13,-,TRBV6-2/TRBV6-3,TRBJ1-2,CASSYPGYYGYTF
13,once,TRBV20-1,TRBJ2-3,CSASLAHTDTPYF
14,-,TRBV20-1,TRBJ2-7,CSAKGRAGVGEQYF
14,-,TRBV3-1,TRBJ2-1,CASKTGLEGNEQFF
14,few,TRBV20-1,TRBJ1-2,CSARERGELLGYTF
12,few,TRBV3-1,TRBJ1-2,CASSQDSRKCTF
16,few,TRBV6-5,TRBJ2-5,CASSYHGTGGRETQYF